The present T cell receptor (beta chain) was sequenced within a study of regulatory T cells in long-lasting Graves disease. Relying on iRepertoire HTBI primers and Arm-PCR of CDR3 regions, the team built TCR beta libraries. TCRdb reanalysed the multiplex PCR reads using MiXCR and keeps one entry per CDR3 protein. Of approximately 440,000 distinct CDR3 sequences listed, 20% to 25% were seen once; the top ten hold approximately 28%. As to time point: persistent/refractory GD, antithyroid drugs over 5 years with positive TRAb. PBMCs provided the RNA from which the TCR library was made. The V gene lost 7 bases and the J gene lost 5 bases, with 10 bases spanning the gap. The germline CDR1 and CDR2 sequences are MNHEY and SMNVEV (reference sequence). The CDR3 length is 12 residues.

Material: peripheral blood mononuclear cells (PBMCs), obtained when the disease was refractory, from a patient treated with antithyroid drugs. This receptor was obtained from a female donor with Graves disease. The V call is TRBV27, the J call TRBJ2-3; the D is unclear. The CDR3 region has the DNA TGTGCCAGCACCTCTCCCTTAGATACGCAGTATTTT. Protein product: CASTSPLDTQYF.